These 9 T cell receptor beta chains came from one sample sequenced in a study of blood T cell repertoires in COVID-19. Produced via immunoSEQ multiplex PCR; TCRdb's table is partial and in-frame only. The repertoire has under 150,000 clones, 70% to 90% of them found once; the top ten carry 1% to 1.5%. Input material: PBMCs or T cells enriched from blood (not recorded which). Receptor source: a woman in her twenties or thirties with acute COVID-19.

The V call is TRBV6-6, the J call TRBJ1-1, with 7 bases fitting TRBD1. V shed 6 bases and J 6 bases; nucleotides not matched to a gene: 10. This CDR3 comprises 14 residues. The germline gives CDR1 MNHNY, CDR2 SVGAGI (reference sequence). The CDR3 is CASRSTTGTAEAFF. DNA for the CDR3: TGTGCCAGCAGGTCCACGACAGGGACCGCTGAAGCTTTCTTT.

CDR3 region: CASSLAGQGPDTQYF. The CDR3 nucleotides are TGCGCCAGCAGCTTGGCCGGACAGGGCCCAGATACGCAGTATTTT. The chain has TRBV5-1 and TRBJ2-3; 8 bases agree with TRBD1. CDR1 and CDR2 from the germline V gene are SGHRS and YFSETQ. The CDR3 is 15 residues long. Trimming removed 0 bases from V and 4 bases from J; junction bases left unmatched: 4.

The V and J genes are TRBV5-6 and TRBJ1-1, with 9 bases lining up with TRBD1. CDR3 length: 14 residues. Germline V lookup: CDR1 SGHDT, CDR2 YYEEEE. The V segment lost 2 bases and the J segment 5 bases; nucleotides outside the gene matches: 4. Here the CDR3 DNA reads TGTGCCAGCAGCTTCGGGACAGGGACGACTGAAGCTTTCTTT. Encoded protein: CASSFGTGTTEAFF.

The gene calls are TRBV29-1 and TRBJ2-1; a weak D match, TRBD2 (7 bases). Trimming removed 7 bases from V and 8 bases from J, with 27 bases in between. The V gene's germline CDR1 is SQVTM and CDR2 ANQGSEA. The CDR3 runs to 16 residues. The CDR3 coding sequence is TGCAGCGGGGAGGGGGTGCTAGCTGGTCATATCGATGAGCAGTTCTTC. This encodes CSGEGVLAGHIDEQFF.

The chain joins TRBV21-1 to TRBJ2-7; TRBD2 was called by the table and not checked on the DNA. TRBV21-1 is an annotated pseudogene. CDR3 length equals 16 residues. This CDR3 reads CASSKRIAELTGEQYF. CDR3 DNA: TGTGCCAGCAGCAAAAGAATTGCAGAACTTACGGGGGAGCAGTACTTC.

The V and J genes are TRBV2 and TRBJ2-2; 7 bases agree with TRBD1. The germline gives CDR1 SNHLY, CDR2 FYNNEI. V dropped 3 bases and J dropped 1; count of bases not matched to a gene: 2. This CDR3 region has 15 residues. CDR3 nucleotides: TGTGCCAGCAGTGACGACAGGGAGAACACCGGGGAGCTGTTTTTT. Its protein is CASSDDRENTGELFF.

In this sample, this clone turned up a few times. CDR3 DNA sequence: TGTGCCATTCAGACAGGGGGCACCGGGGAGCTGTTTTTT. Translation: CAIQTGGTGELFF. The rearrangement joins TRBV19 to TRBJ2-2; TRBD1 agrees at 9 bases. The CDR3 is 13 residues long. Germline CDR1 LNHDA, CDR2 SQIVND (reference sequence). V lost 10 bases to trimming and J lost 4 bases; unmatched junction nucleotides: 4.

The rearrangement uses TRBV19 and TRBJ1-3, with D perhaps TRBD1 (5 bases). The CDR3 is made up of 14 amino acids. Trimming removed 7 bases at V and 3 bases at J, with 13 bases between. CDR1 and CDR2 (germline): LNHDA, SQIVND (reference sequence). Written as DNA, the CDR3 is TGTGCCAGTACAGACAGTTCGAGTGGAAACACCATATATTTT. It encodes CASTDSSSGNTIYF.

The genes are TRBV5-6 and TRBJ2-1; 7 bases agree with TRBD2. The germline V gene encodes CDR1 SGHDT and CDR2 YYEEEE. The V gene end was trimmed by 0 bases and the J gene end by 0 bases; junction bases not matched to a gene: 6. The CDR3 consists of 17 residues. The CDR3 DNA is TGTGCCAGCAGCTTGGGTGGCGGGAGAAGCTCCTACAATGAGCAGTTCTTC. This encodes CASSLGGGRSSYNEQFF.